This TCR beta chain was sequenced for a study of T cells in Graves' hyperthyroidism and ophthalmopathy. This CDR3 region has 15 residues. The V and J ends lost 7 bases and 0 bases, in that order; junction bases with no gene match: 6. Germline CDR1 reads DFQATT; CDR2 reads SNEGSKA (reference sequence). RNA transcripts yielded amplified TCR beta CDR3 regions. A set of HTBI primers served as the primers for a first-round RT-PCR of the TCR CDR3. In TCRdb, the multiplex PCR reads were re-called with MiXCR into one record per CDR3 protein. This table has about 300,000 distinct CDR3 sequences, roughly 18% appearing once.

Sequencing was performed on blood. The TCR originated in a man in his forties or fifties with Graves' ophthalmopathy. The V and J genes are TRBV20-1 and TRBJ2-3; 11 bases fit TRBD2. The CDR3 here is CSVPGTSGSTDTQYF. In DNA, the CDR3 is TGCAGTGTTCCCGGGACTAGCGGTAGCACAGATACGCAGTATTTT.